One sample yielded the 20 T cell receptor beta chains listed below, sequenced in a study of T cells in women clearing cervical HPV infection. Clones were read by immunoSEQ multiplex PCR, and TCRdb kept only the in-frame ones, dropping some. Its clone listing holds 27,000 or so clones. Source material: blood buffy coat. The receptors were gathered from a woman between 18 and 75 years old with a cervical HPV16 infection that either progressed to CIN3+ or cleared (not recorded which).

Concerning this clone itself: The read gets to within 3 residues of the CDR3 end, and the germline J gene fills in the rest. The chain couples TRBV30 to TRBJ2-3; 8 bases map to TRBD1. There are 15 residues in the CDR3. Germline V gives CDR1 GTSNPN, CDR2 SVGIG (reference sequence). CDR3 protein: CAWSVTGQAGETQYF. The CDR3 DNA, read in part, is TGTGCCTGGAGTGTCACGGGACAGGCAGGGGAGACG.

Turning to this clone: The CDR3 extends 3 residues past the end of the read, so its final part is completed from the germline J gene. This chain joins TRBV4-2 and TRBJ2-1, with TRBD2 matching over 13 bases. Germline V lookup: CDR1 LGHNA, CDR2 YNFKEQ. CDR3 length: 17 residues. J lost 4 bases, V lost 4 bases, and 7 bases had no gene match. This chain's CDR3 is CASSPTSGGASYNEQFF. The covered CDR3 bases are TGTGCCAGCAGCCCCACTAGCGGGGGGGCTTCGTACAATGAG.

To note about this clone: The read stops 3 residues short of the end of the CDR3; the missing end is completed from the germline J gene. The chain combines TRBV28 with TRBJ1-4; D not certain. The CDR3 has 12 residues. CDR1 and CDR2 from the germline V gene are MDHEN and SYDVKM. CDR3 bases read: TGTGCCAGCAGTTTGTCCAGGCCCAAA. Translation gives CASSLSRPK. The full CDR3 reads CASSLSRPKLFF.

Concerning this clone: Sequencing ends 3 residues short of the CDR3 end; the germline J gene provides the rest. The chain has TRBV19 and TRBJ1-4; possible D gene TRBD1, 5 bases. The CDR3 is 15 residues long. The germline gives CDR1 LNHDA, CDR2 SQIVND (reference sequence). The CDR3 spells CASTQSGSGANVLFF. CDR3 DNA (partial): TGTGCCAGTACCCAGTCTGGCTCTGGGGCCAACGTA.

A word on this clone: The CDR3 extends 3 residues past the end of the read, so its final part is completed from the germline J gene. The chain couples TRBV7-2 to TRBJ1-1, with 11 bases matching TRBD1. From germline, CDR1 is SGHTA and CDR2 FQGNSA. Trimming cost V 5 bases and J 2 bases; bases outside gene matches: 4. There are 15 residues in the CDR3. The DNA read from the CDR3 is TGTGCCAGCAGCCCCGGGACAGGGGGAAACACTGAA. Translated, it gives CASSPGTGGNTE. From start to end, the CDR3 is CASSPGTGGNTEAFF.

The part of the CDR3 DNA that was read is TGTGCCAGCAGCCCAGGGGTAGATGCCACTGAA. Amino acid sequence: CASSPGVDATE. The whole CDR3 sequence reads CASSPGVDATEAFF. The rearrangement links TRBV7-2 to TRBJ1-1; possible D gene TRBD1, 6 bases. The read halts 3 residues ahead of the CDR3 end, with the missing end drawn from the germline J gene. V was clipped by 5 bases and J by 4 bases, with 14 bases between them. Germline CDR1 is SGHTA and CDR2 is FQGNSA. The CDR3 consists of 14 residues.

This chain's CDR3 is CASSRSGDCYGYTF. The sequenced CDR3 bases are TGTGCCAGCAGCCGTTCTGGGGACTGCTATGGC. The genes are TRBV5-6 and TRBJ1-2; D might be TRBD1 (5 bases). The observed sequence ends 3 residues before the CDR3 terminus, with the missing tail filled in from the germline J gene. CDR1 is SGHDT and CDR2 is YYEEEE in the germline V gene. This CDR3 contains 14 residues. V lost 4 bases, J lost 4 bases, and 14 bases lay in between.

About this clone: The CDR3 extends 3 residues past the end of the read, so its final part is completed from the germline J gene. The J gene is TRBJ2-2, the V gene TRBV14; 7 nucleotides match TRBD1. Per the germline V gene, CDR1 is SGHDN and CDR2 is FVKESK. This CDR3 is built from 14 residues. After removal of 6 bases from V and 3 bases from J, the junction contained 4 bases not matched to a gene. This chain's CDR3 is CASRRQGDTGELFF. CDR3 DNA (partial): TGTGCCAGCAGGCGGCAGGGGGACACCGGGGAG.

CDR3 DNA (partial): TGTGCCAGCAGCTTAGGCCGCGGGATCACAGATACC. Its protein product is CASSLGRGITDT. From start to end, the CDR3 is CASSLGRGITDTYTF. V is TRBV7-9 and J is TRBJ1-2; no definite D call. The missing CDR3 end, 3 residues past where the read stops, is filled in from the germline J gene. CDR1 and CDR2 from the germline V gene are SEHNR and FQNEAQ (reference sequence). The CDR3 has 15 residues.

In the case of this clone: The CDR3 end falls 3 residues outside the read, so it is completed with the germline J gene. The rearrangement links TRBV19 to TRBJ2-1; TRBD2 matches 11 bases. From germline, CDR1 is LNHDA and CDR2 SQIVND (reference sequence). V was pared by 0 bases and J by 4 bases, with 5 bases of the junction left unmatched. The CDR3 runs 17 residues. CDR3 bases read: TGTGCCAGTAGTATAGATCGACTAGCGGGGTCATACAATGAG. Residues: CASSIDRLAGSYNE. The entire CDR3 is CASSIDRLAGSYNEQFF.

As concerns this clone: Sequencing ends 3 residues short of the CDR3 end; the germline J gene provides the rest. V usage is TRBV2 and J usage is TRBJ1-1, with 8 bases lining up with TRBD1. The CDR3 extends over 15 amino acids. The V segment lost 6 bases and the J segment 1 base; nucleotides outside the gene matches: 7. Germline V gene data show CDR1 as SNHLY and CDR2 as FYNNEI. The CDR3 bases that were read are TGTGCCAGCAGGCTTTCCGGGACAGGGAACACTGAA. Encoded protein: CASRLSGTGNTE. The entire CDR3 protein reads CASRLSGTGNTEAFF.

Notes on this clone: The read terminates 3 residues ahead of where the CDR3 ends, so the germline J gene completes it. The genes are TRBV7-2 and TRBJ1-6; D gene unclear. The V end was cut by 4 bases, the J end by 6 bases, with 13 bases between. From germline, CDR1 is SGHTA and CDR2 FQGNSA. The CDR3 spans 15 residues. The CDR3 sequence: CASSSTVFINSPLHF. The sequenced part of the CDR3 DNA is TGTGCCAGCAGCTCCACAGTTTTCATTAATTCACCC.

With regard to this clone: Coverage ceases 3 residues before the CDR3 finishes, and the germline J gene fills in the end. This chain links TRBV12-3 or TRBV12-4 with TRBJ2-7; D ambiguous. V was clipped by 6 bases and J by 1 base, with 10 bases between them. This CDR3 has 13 residues. Partial CDR3 DNA: TGTGCCAGCAGCACGACTGTTTCCTACGAG. This translates into CASSTTVSYE. The complete CDR3 protein is CASSTTVSYEQYF.

As to this clone: The read falls 3 residues short of the CDR3 end, and the missing part is taken from the germline J gene. The chain links TRBV13 to TRBJ1-3, with D possibly TRBD1 on 6 matching bases. CDR1 is PRHDT and CDR2 is FYEKMQ in the germline V gene (reference sequence). V was shortened by 5 bases and J by 4 bases, with 21 bases between the two germline ends. This CDR3 has 17 residues. Partial CDR3 DNA: TGTGCCAGCAGCCTCAACAGGGCCGACCTAAGGGGAAACACC. Its translation: CASSLNRADLRGNT. The full-length CDR3 reads as CASSLNRADLRGNTIYF. The full variable domain, its missing parts supplied by reference TRBV13 and TRBJ1-3, is AAGVIQSPRHLIKEKRETATLKCYPIPRHDTVYWYQQGPGQDPQFLISFYEKMQSDKGSIPDRFSAQQFSDYHSELNMSSLELGDSALYFCASSLNRADLRGNTIYFGEGSWLTVV.

As regards this clone: The read terminates 3 residues ahead of where the CDR3 ends, so the germline J gene completes it. The chain links TRBV27 to TRBJ2-1, with D perhaps TRBD1 or TRBD2 (5 bases each). CDR3 length: 17 amino acids. The V gene's germline CDR1 is MNHEY and CDR2 SMNVEV (reference sequence). V lost 4 bases and J 7 bases, leaving 23 bases between the germline ends. CDR3 loop: CASSSRFEGLRGNEQFF. CDR3 bases read: TGTGCCAGCAGTTCCCGTTTCGAGGGGTTAAGAGGGAATGAG.

In regard to this clone: Read sequence stops 3 residues before the CDR3 end, and the germline J gene provides the missing end. The rearrangement joins TRBV5-1 to TRBJ1-4; D gene uncertain. The V gene's germline CDR1 is SGHRS and CDR2 YFSETQ. V lost 0 bases to trimming and J lost 2 bases, with 11 bases between them. The CDR3 totals 16 residues. CDR3 sequence: CASSLAPLGTNEKLFF. CDR3 DNA (partial): TGCGCCAGCAGCTTGGCCCCCCTCGGGACTAATGAAAAA.

Notes on this clone: The read terminates 3 residues before the CDR3 end, so the remaining end is supplied by the germline J gene. The chain is built from TRBV12-5 and TRBJ2-2; a weak D match, TRBD2 (6 bases). Per the germline V gene, CDR1 is LGHNT and CDR2 is FRNRAP. The CDR3 covers 17 residues. Trimming took 1 base from V and 1 from J, leaving 13 bases between them. This chain's CDR3 is CASGLGSGTVNTGELFF. CDR3 DNA (partial): TGTGCTAGTGGTTTGGGGTCCGGGACTGTGAACACCGGGGAG.

CDR3 protein: CASSNKGANTGELFF. The DNA read from the CDR3 is TGTGCCAGTAGTAACAAGGGCGCGAACACCGGGGAG. The chain employs TRBV19 and TRBJ2-2; D not resolved. Read coverage stops 3 residues before the CDR3 terminus; the germline J gene supplies the remainder. This CDR3 is built from 15 residues. V lost 4 bases and J lost 0, with 9 bases in between. In germline, CDR1 is LNHDA, CDR2 SQIVND (reference sequence). Full variable domain (remainder filled in from reference TRBV19 and TRBJ2-2): DGGITQSPKYLFRKEGQNVTLSCEQNLNHDAMYWYRQDPGQGLRLIYYSQIVNDFQKGDIAEGYSVSREKKESFPLTVTSAQKNPTAFYLCASSNKGANTGELFFGEGSRLTVL.

CDR3 DNA (partial): TGTGCCAGCAGCCGGGACTTCTACACAGATACG. Translating it yields CASSRDFYTDT. Given in full, the CDR3 is CASSRDFYTDTQYF. The chain has TRBV7-3 and TRBJ2-3; TRBD2 is a possible D gene (6 bases). The read halts 3 residues ahead of the CDR3 end, with the missing end drawn from the germline J gene. Germline CDR1 SGHTA, CDR2 FQGTGA. V was trimmed by 5 bases and J by 2 bases, leaving 11 bases between them. The CDR3 consists of 14 residues.

A note on this clone: The observed sequence ends 3 residues before the CDR3 terminus, with the missing tail filled in from the germline J gene. V gene TRBV5-1 combines with J gene TRBJ2-1; D may be TRBD1 (5 bases). The CDR3 extends over 16 amino acids. V was trimmed by 4 bases and J by 1 base, leaving 15 bases between them. Germline V gene lookup returns CDR1 SGHRS and CDR2 YFSETQ. The DNA read from the CDR3 is TGCGCCAGCAGCGCTTCCTCAGGGATATCCTACAATGAG. It translates to CASSASSGISYNE. The whole CDR3 protein is CASSASSGISYNEQFF.